Listed below are T cell receptor beta chains from one sample, sequenced in a study of cytomegalovirus exposure and HLA in healthy donors. TCRdb's copy holds only in-frame clones and misses some; the assay was immunoSEQ multiplex PCR. The sample includes approximately 160,000 clones, 82% of them seen just once. Input material: PBMCs. These receptors originate from a male donor in good health and CMV-seronegative. CDR3s include the opening cysteine and the closing phenylalanine or tryptophan. The D gene is left open where the match is weak. Clone size is not always given. Where it is, it says once, few, many or a class for expanded clones.

>TRBD1|NA|TRBV5-1|TRBJ1-1
CASLGQANTEAFF
TGCGCCAGCCTCGGACAGGCGAACACTGAAGCTTTCTTT
>TRBD2|once|TRBV18|TRBJ2-2
CASSPETSGVGELFF
TGTGCCAGCTCACCAGAGACTAGCGGGGTCGGGGAGCTGTTTTTT
>NA|NA|TRBV28|TRBJ1-1
CATLGGGNTEAFF
TGTGCCACCCTGGGAGGGGGGAACACTGAAGCTTTCTTT
>NA|NA|TRBV7-2|TRBJ1-5
CASSANPGVWNQPQHF
TGTGCCAGCAGCGCAAATCCGGGGGTATGGAATCAGCCCCAGCATTTT
>TRBD1|NA|TRBV7-9|TRBJ2-1
CACSTGDNEQFF
TGTGCCTGCAGCACAGGGGACAATGAGCAGTTCTTC
>NA|NA|TRBV9|TRBJ2-7
CASSVEARGSYEQYF
TGTGCCAGCAGCGTCGAGGCTCGAGGCTCCTACGAGCAGTACTTC
>TRBD2|NA|TRBV30|TRBJ2-7
CAWSRLAGVAYEQYF
TGTGCCTGGAGTCGGCTAGCGGGAGTGGCCTACGAGCAGTACTTC
>TRBD2|NA|TRBV27|TRBJ2-7
CASSSKGLAESYEQYF
TGTGCCAGCAGTTCCAAAGGACTAGCGGAATCCTACGAGCAGTACTTC
>NA|NA|TRBV18|TRBJ2-3
CASSPPTTSRTTDTQYF
TGTGCCAGCTCACCACCGACAACTAGCAGAACCACAGATACGCAGTATTTT
>NA|once|TRBV10-3|TRBJ1-2
CAISERSYGYTF
TGTGCCATCAGTGAACGCAGCTATGGCTACACCTTC
>TRBD1|NA|TRBV28|TRBJ2-7
CASSFKLGDVGTGSYEQYF
TGTGCCAGCAGTTTTAAGCTGGGGGATGTCGGGACAGGGTCCTACGAGCAGTACTTC
>TRBD1|NA|TRBV19|TRBJ2-2
CASSMGTGDPGELFF
TGTGCCAGTAGTATGGGGACAGGGGACCCCGGGGAGCTGTTTTTT
>NA|NA|TRBV9|TRBJ1-3
CASSVAMSSGNTIYF
TGTGCCAGCAGCGTAGCTATGAGCTCTGGAAACACCATATATTTT
>TRBD1|NA|TRBV10-3|TRBJ1-2
CAIRGDRGQDVVTNYGYTF
TGTGCCATCAGGGGGGACAGGGGGCAAGATGTGGTGACCAACTATGGCTACACCTTC
>TRBD1|NA|TRBV7-9|TRBJ2-7
CASSLGGQFYEQYF
TGTGCCAGCAGCTTAGGGGGACAGTTCTACGAGCAGTACTTC
>NA|NA|TRBV19|TRBJ1-1
CASSIAGSHTEAFF
TGTGCCAGTAGTATAGCAGGGTCTCACACTGAAGCTTTCTTT
>TRBD2|NA|TRBV6-1|TRBJ2-1
CASSEAWTSGRNEQFF
TGTGCCAGCAGTGAAGCCTGGACTAGCGGCCGCAATGAGCAGTTCTTC
>TRBD1|once|TRBV5-4|TRBJ1-1
CASSPRDRLNTEAFF
TGTGCCAGCAGCCCACGGGACAGACTGAACACTGAAGCTTTCTTT
>TRBD1|once|TRBV4-1|TRBJ2-5
CASSLYGTGVRETQYF
TGCGCCAGCAGCCTCTATGGGACAGGGGTACGAGAGACCCAGTACTTC
>NA|NA|TRBV19|TRBJ2-5
CATKGRIYQETQYF
TGTGCCACCAAGGGGCGCATTTACCAAGAGACCCAGTACTTC
>NA|NA|TRBV30|TRBJ1-3
CAFIQGATIYF
TGTGCCTTCATACAGGGAGCCACCATATATTTT
>TRBD1|once|TRBV27|TRBJ1-5
CASSLVGDRSNQPQHF
TGTGCCAGCAGTTTGGTGGGGGACAGGAGCAATCAGCCCCAGCATTTT
>NA|once|TRBV11-2|TRBJ1-6
CASSLEGGWGSLHF
TGTGCCAGCAGCTTAGAAGGGGGTTGGGGGTCCCTCCACTTT
>NA|NA|TRBV28|TRBJ1-1
CASSSNQGFVTEAFF
TGTGCCAGCAGTTCAAATCAGGGGTTTGTGACTGAAGCTTTCTTT
>TRBD1|few|TRBV27|TRBJ1-5
CASSLFGTGYSNQPQHF
TGTGCCAGCAGTTTATTTGGGACAGGGTATAGCAATCAGCCCCAGCATTTT
>TRBD2|NA|TRBV29-1|TRBJ2-3
CSVVGLPILSTDTQYF
TGCAGCGTCGTGGGACTACCTATCCTTAGCACAGATACGCAGTATTTT
>TRBD1|NA|TRBV6-5|TRBJ1-6
CAIGDRVSSPLHF
TGTGCCATCGGGGACAGGGTTTCCTCACCCCTCCACTTT
>TRBD2|NA|TRBV5-1|TRBJ2-1
CASSWIRTSGGGYNEQFF
TGCGCCAGCAGCTGGATTCGGACTAGCGGGGGGGGCTACAATGAGCAGTTCTTC
>TRBD2|NA|TRBV4-2|TRBJ2-4
CASSQVGAGDGNIQYF
TGTGCCAGCAGCCAAGTCGGGGCGGGGGATGGGAACATTCAGTACTTC
>TRBD1|NA|TRBV6-5|TRBJ1-2
CASRTGTEYGYTF
TGTGCCAGCAGAACCGGGACAGAGTATGGCTACACCTTC
>TRBD1|NA|TRBV4-1|TRBJ1-4
CASSQVGQGLQEKLFF
TGCGCCAGCAGCCAAGTAGGACAGGGGTTACAGGAAAAACTGTTTTTT